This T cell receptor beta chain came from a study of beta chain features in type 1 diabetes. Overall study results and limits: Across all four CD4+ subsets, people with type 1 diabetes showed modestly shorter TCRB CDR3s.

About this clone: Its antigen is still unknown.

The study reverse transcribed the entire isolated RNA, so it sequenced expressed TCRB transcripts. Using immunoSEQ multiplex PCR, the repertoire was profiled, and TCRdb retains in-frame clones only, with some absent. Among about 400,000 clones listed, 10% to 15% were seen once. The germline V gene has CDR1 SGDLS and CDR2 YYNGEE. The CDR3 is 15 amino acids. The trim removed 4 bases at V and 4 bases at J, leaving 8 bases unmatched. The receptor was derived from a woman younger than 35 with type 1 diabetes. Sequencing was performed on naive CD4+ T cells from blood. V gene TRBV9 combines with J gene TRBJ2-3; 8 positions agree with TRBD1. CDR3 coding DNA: TGTGCCAGCAGCAAGGGGGCAGGGGGCGCAGATACGCAGTATTTT. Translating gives CASSKGAGGADTQYF.